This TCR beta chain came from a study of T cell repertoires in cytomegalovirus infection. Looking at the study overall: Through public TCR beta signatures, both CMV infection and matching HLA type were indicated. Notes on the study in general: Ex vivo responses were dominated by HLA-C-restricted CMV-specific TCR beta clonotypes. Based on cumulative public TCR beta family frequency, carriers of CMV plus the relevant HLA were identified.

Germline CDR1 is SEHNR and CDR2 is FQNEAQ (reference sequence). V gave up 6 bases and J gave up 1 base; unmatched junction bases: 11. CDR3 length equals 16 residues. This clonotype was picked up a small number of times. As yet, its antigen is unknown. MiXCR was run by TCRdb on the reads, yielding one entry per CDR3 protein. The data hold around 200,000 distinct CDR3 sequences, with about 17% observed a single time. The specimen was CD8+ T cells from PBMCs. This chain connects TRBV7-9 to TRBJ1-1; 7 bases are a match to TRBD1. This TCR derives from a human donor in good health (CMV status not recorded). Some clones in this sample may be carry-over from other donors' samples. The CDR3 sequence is CASRRPGEGANTEAFF. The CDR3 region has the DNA TGTGCCAGCAGGCGACCTGGGGAGGGGGCGAACACTGAAGCTTTCTTT.